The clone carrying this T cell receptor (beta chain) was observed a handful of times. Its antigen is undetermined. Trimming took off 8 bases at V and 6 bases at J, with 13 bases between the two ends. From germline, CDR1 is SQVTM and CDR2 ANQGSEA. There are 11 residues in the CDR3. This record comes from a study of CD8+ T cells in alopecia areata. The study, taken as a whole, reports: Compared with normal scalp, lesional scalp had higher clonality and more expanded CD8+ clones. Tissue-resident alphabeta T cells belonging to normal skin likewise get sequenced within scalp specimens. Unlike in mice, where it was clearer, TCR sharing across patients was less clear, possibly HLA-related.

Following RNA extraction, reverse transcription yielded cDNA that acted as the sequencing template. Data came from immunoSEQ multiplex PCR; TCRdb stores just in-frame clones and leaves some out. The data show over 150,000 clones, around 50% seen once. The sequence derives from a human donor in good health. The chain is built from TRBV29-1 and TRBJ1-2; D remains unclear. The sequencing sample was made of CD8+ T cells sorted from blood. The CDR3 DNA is TGCAGCCATCCTGCGGAGGATGGCTACACCTTC. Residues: CSHPAEDGYTF.